A selection of T cell receptor beta chains follows, all from one sample in a study of control samples from healthy donors and cancer patients. The assay was immunoSEQ multiplex PCR, and TCRdb's table has in-frame clones only and misses some. The sample consists of about 150,000 clones, more than 90% of them appearing once. Source material: blood. Receptors were obtained from a man between 25 and 39 years old in good health. Both conserved end residues are part of each CDR3. A D gene is named only where the DNA matches it firmly. Clone size is given for some rows only: seen once, a few or many times, or a class if the clone is expanded.

V gene: TRBV18; J gene: TRBJ2-1; D gene: TRBD1; clone size: NA; CDR3 protein: CASSPPDRGMYNEQFF; CDR3 DNA: TGTGCCAGCTCACCCCCGGACAGGGGCATGTACAATGAGCAGTTCTTC
V gene: TRBV6-5; J gene: TRBJ1-6; D gene: NA; clone size: once; CDR3 protein: CASSLGRLNSPLHF; CDR3 DNA: TGTGCCAGCAGTTTGGGACGGCTAAATTCACCCCTCCACTTT
V gene: TRBV9; J gene: TRBJ1-1; D gene: NA; clone size: NA; CDR3 protein: CASSKSMETEAFF; CDR3 DNA: TGTGCCAGCAGTAAAAGCATGGAGACTGAAGCTTTCTTT
V gene: TRBV18; J gene: TRBJ1-1; D gene: TRBD1; clone size: NA; CDR3 protein: CASSRAGTENTEAFF; CDR3 DNA: TGTGCCAGCTCACGAGCCGGGACAGAGAACACTGAAGCTTTCTTT
V gene: TRBV6-5; J gene: TRBJ1-2; D gene: NA; clone size: NA; CDR3 protein: CASSYTGDYGYTF; CDR3 DNA: TGTGCCAGCAGTTACACAGGAGACTATGGCTACACCTTC
V gene: TRBV19; J gene: TRBJ2-3; D gene: NA; clone size: NA; CDR3 protein: CASSSLATSYTQYF; CDR3 DNA: TGTGCCAGTAGTTCCTTAGCGACCTCCTATACGCAGTATTTT
V gene: TRBV6-5; J gene: TRBJ1-2; D gene: TRBD1; clone size: NA; CDR3 protein: CASSPTGGNGYTF; CDR3 DNA: TGTGCCAGCAGTCCGACAGGGGGCAATGGCTACACCTTC
V gene: TRBV27; J gene: TRBJ1-2; D gene: NA; clone size: once; CDR3 protein: CASSLYGGAEGYTF; CDR3 DNA: TGTGCCAGCAGTCTATATGGGGGCGCGGAAGGCTACACCTTC
V gene: TRBV21-1; J gene: TRBJ2-5; D gene: NA; clone size: once; CDR3 protein: CASSKEETSRYLQHETQYF; CDR3 DNA: TGTGCCAGCAGCAAAGAGGAGACTAGCAGATACCTCCAACACGAGACCCAGTACTTC
V gene: TRBV19; J gene: TRBJ1-1; D gene: NA; clone size: NA; CDR3 protein: CASSIARRGDTEAFF; CDR3 DNA: TGTGCCAGTAGTATAGCGAGGAGAGGGGACACTGAAGCTTTCTTT
V gene: TRBV2; J gene: TRBJ1-2; D gene: TRBD1; clone size: NA; CDR3 protein: CASSTDRVVGYTF; CDR3 DNA: TGTGCCAGCAGTACGGACAGGGTGGTAGGCTACACCTTC
V gene: TRBV27; J gene: TRBJ2-1; D gene: TRBD1; clone size: NA; CDR3 protein: CASSFGQEEQFF; CDR3 DNA: TGTGCCAGCAGTTTCGGACAGGAGGAGCAGTTCTTC
V gene: TRBV7-9; J gene: TRBJ2-2; D gene: NA; clone size: NA; CDR3 protein: CASSLDRPTGELFF; CDR3 DNA: TGTGCCAGCAGCTTGGACCGACCCACCGGGGAGCTGTTTTTT
V gene: TRBV11-2; J gene: TRBJ2-6; D gene: NA; clone size: NA; CDR3 protein: CASSLMLSGANVLTF; CDR3 DNA: TGTGCCAGCAGCTTAATGCTTTCTGGGGCCAACGTCCTGACTTTC
V gene: TRBV10-2; J gene: TRBJ2-7; D gene: TRBD1; clone size: NA; CDR3 protein: CASSDPGQGGPSSYEQYF; CDR3 DNA: TGCGCCAGCAGTGATCCTGGACAGGGGGGTCCCAGCTCCTACGAGCAGTACTTC
V gene: TRBV6-5; J gene: TRBJ1-6; D gene: NA; clone size: NA; CDR3 protein: CASSYGGINSPLHF; CDR3 DNA: TGTGCCAGCAGTTACGGGGGTATTAATTCACCCCTCCACTTT
V gene: TRBV7-9; J gene: TRBJ2-7; D gene: TRBD1; clone size: NA; CDR3 protein: CASSMGQGAYEQYF; CDR3 DNA: TGTGCCAGCAGCATGGGACAGGGGGCCTACGAGCAGTACTTC
V gene: TRBV7-2; J gene: TRBJ2-7; D gene: NA; clone size: NA; CDR3 protein: CASSLASHGGSEQYF; CDR3 DNA: TGTGCCAGCAGCTTAGCGTCCCATGGGGGTTCCGAGCAGTACTTC
V gene: TRBV6-5; J gene: TRBJ1-1; D gene: NA; clone size: once; CDR3 protein: CASSYSNGGEAFF; CDR3 DNA: TGTGCCAGCAGTTACTCGAACGGGGGCGAAGCTTTCTTT
V gene: TRBV12-3/TRBV12-4; J gene: TRBJ2-3; D gene: TRBD2; clone size: NA; CDR3 protein: CARQAGGDTQYF; CDR3 DNA: TGTGCCCGCCAGGCGGGGGGAGATACGCAGTATTTT
V gene: TRBV24-1; J gene: TRBJ1-2; D gene: NA; clone size: NA; CDR3 protein: CATSDHHRAWGYTF; CDR3 DNA: TGTGCCACCAGTGACCACCACAGGGCGTGGGGCTACACCTTC
V gene: TRBV10-1; J gene: TRBJ2-3; D gene: TRBD2; clone size: NA; CDR3 protein: CASSAGGSTDTQYF; CDR3 DNA: TGCGCCAGCAGTGCCGGGGGGAGCACAGATACGCAGTATTTT
V gene: TRBV5-8; J gene: TRBJ2-7; D gene: NA; clone size: NA; CDR3 protein: CASSLFRRGQPYF; CDR3 DNA: TGTGCCAGCAGCTTGTTTCGGCGGGGGCAACCGTACTTC
V gene: TRBV10-2; J gene: TRBJ2-7; D gene: NA; clone size: NA; CDR3 protein: CASGQYYEQYF; CDR3 DNA: TGCGCCAGCGGTCAATACTACGAGCAGTACTTC
V gene: TRBV2; J gene: TRBJ1-2; D gene: TRBD1; clone size: NA; CDR3 protein: CASSVDRDGYTF; CDR3 DNA: TGTGCCAGCAGTGTCGACAGGGATGGCTACACCTTC
V gene: TRBV6-5; J gene: TRBJ2-2; D gene: NA; clone size: NA; CDR3 protein: CASSSSGESNTGELFF; CDR3 DNA: NA
V gene: TRBV27; J gene: TRBJ2-3; D gene: NA; clone size: NA; CDR3 protein: CASRHSTDTQYF; CDR3 DNA: TGTGCCAGCAGACATAGCACAGATACGCAGTATTTT
V gene: TRBV5-1; J gene: TRBJ1-1; D gene: NA; clone size: once; CDR3 protein: CASSLNPGKNTEAFF; CDR3 DNA: TGCGCCAGCAGCTTAAATCCAGGGAAAAACACTGAAGCTTTCTTT
V gene: TRBV6-5; J gene: TRBJ2-5; D gene: NA; clone size: NA; CDR3 protein: CASSYSLGRETQYF; CDR3 DNA: TGTGCCAGCAGTTACTCGTTGGGGAGAGAGACCCAGTACTTC
V gene: TRBV27; J gene: TRBJ2-7; D gene: NA; clone size: NA; CDR3 protein: CASSFKGTDEQYF; CDR3 DNA: TGTGCCAGCAGTTTTAAGGGGACGGACGAGCAGTACTTC
V gene: TRBV2; J gene: TRBJ1-5; D gene: NA; clone size: few; CDR3 protein: CASSPVRAGSGGSNQPQHF; CDR3 DNA: TGTGCCAGCAGCCCGGTGAGGGCGGGGTCCGGCGGGTCCAATCAGCCCCAGCATTTT
V gene: TRBV12-5; J gene: TRBJ1-1; D gene: TRBD1; clone size: NA; CDR3 protein: CASGLVPLAGGGSGEAFF; CDR3 DNA: TGTGCTAGTGGTTTGGTACCCCTGGCAGGGGGCGGGTCGGGTGAAGCTTTCTTT
V gene: TRBV27; J gene: TRBJ1-2; D gene: TRBD1; clone size: NA; CDR3 protein: CASWDRANYGYTF; CDR3 DNA: TGTGCCAGCTGGGACAGGGCTAACTATGGCTACACCTTC
V gene: TRBV28; J gene: TRBJ2-3; D gene: TRBD2; clone size: NA; CDR3 protein: CAAKSGGADTQYF; CDR3 DNA: TGTGCCGCAAAAAGTGGGGGGGCAGATACGCAGTATTTT
V gene: TRBV6-1; J gene: TRBJ1-2; D gene: TRBD1; clone size: NA; CDR3 protein: CASSEQDRGVYGYTF; CDR3 DNA: TGTGCCAGCAGTGAACAGGACAGGGGTGTGTATGGCTACACCTTC
V gene: TRBV24-1; J gene: TRBJ1-3; D gene: NA; clone size: NA; CDR3 protein: CATSDFPMNTIYF; CDR3 DNA: TGTGCCACCAGTGATTTCCCAATGAACACCATATATTTT
V gene: TRBV5-6; J gene: TRBJ1-2; D gene: NA; clone size: many; CDR3 protein: CASSLSGPGNYGYTF; CDR3 DNA: TGTGCCAGCAGCTTGTCGGGCCCAGGGAACTATGGCTACACCTTC
V gene: TRBV27; J gene: TRBJ1-6; D gene: TRBD1; clone size: NA; CDR3 protein: CASSSRDRGNSPLHF; CDR3 DNA: TGTGCCAGCAGTTCCCGGGACAGGGGTAATTCACCCCTCCACTTT
V gene: TRBV5-1; J gene: TRBJ2-7; D gene: TRBD1; clone size: once; CDR3 protein: CASSFGQGLDRYEQYF; CDR3 DNA: TGCGCCAGCAGCTTTGGACAGGGCCTGGACCGCTACGAGCAGTACTTC
V gene: TRBV21-1; J gene: TRBJ1-4; D gene: NA; clone size: NA; CDR3 protein: CASSRRQGDNEKLFF; CDR3 DNA: TGTGCCAGCAGCCGGCGACAGGGGGATAATGAAAAACTGTTTTTT
V gene: TRBV7-8; J gene: TRBJ2-3; D gene: NA; clone size: NA; CDR3 protein: CASSPQGTDTQYF; CDR3 DNA: TGTGCCAGCAGCCCCCAAGGCACAGATACGCAGTATTTT
V gene: TRBV2; J gene: TRBJ1-6; D gene: NA; clone size: NA; CDR3 protein: CASTWGASGNSPLHF; CDR3 DNA: TGTGCTAGTACCTGGGGGGCGAGTGGAAATTCACCCCTCCACTTT
V gene: TRBV7-2; J gene: TRBJ2-7; D gene: TRBD2; clone size: NA; CDR3 protein: CASSQGLAAAYEQYF; CDR3 DNA: TGTGCCAGCAGCCAGGGACTAGCGGCCGCCTACGAGCAGTACTTC
V gene: TRBV5-1; J gene: TRBJ1-4; D gene: TRBD1; clone size: once; CDR3 protein: CASSKDRGDEKLFF; CDR3 DNA: TGCGCCAGCAGCAAGGACAGGGGTGATGAAAAACTGTTTTTT
V gene: TRBV30; J gene: TRBJ1-1; D gene: TRBD1; clone size: NA; CDR3 protein: CAWSVTGTGMNPEAFF; CDR3 DNA: TGTGCCTGGAGTGTGACCGGGACAGGGATGAATCCTGAAGCTTTCTTT
V gene: TRBV6-6; J gene: TRBJ1-5; D gene: NA; clone size: NA; CDR3 protein: CASSPSNSNQPQHF; CDR3 DNA: TGTGCCAGCAGTCCTTCAAATAGCAATCAGCCCCAGCATTTT
V gene: TRBV9; J gene: TRBJ1-5; D gene: NA; clone size: NA; CDR3 protein: CASSGAASVNSNQPQHF; CDR3 DNA: TGTGCCAGCAGCGGAGCAGCGTCGGTGAATAGCAATCAGCCCCAGCATTTT
V gene: TRBV18; J gene: TRBJ2-2; D gene: NA; clone size: NA; CDR3 protein: CASSPPGLAANTGELFF; CDR3 DNA: TGTGCCAGCTCACCACCCGGGCTAGCAGCGAACACCGGGGAGCTGTTTTTT
V gene: TRBV7-8; J gene: TRBJ1-3; D gene: TRBD1; clone size: NA; CDR3 protein: CASSDRGPPGNTIYF; CDR3 DNA: TGTGCCAGCAGCGACAGGGGGCCTCCTGGAAACACCATATATTTT
V gene: TRBV18; J gene: TRBJ1-1; D gene: NA; clone size: NA; CDR3 protein: CASSPLRNTEAFF; CDR3 DNA: TGTGCCAGCTCACCACTAAGGAACACTGAAGCTTTCTTT